A single sample is the source of the 30 T cell receptor beta chains below, sequenced in a study of T cells in Graves' hyperthyroidism and ophthalmopathy. RNA transcripts provided the source from which TCR beta CDR3 regions were amplified. When the TCR CDR3 underwent first-round RT-PCR, the HTBI primer set was used. In TCRdb, the multiplex PCR reads were re-called with MiXCR into one record per CDR3 protein. Here the sample spans around 480,000 distinct CDR3 sequences, roughly an eighth being singletons. Sequenced material: blood. The origin of the receptors is a woman under 30 with Graves' hyperthyroidism.

This clonotype was seen repeatedly, ten times or more. The chain uses TRBV6-6 and TRBJ2-7; D may match TRBD1 or TRBD2 (5 bases each). The CDR3 contains 11 residues. The V end was cut by 2 bases, the J end by 7 bases, with 6 bases between. The germline V gene encodes CDR1 MNHNY and CDR2 SVGAGI (reference sequence). The CDR3 reads CASSYGGEQYF. The CDR3 nucleotides are TGTGCCAGCAGTTACGGGGGAGAGCAGTACTTC.

This clonotype was found a few times. V and J are TRBV9 and TRBJ2-1, with 11 bases identical to TRBD2. Unmatched junction bases numbered 9, after V lost 4 bases and J lost 6 bases. The CDR3 is 16 amino acids. Per the germline V gene, CDR1 is SGDLS and CDR2 is YYNGEE. CDR3 coding DNA: TGTGCCAGCAGCCCCTCTCGTGGGACTAGCGGCAATGAGCAGTTCTTC. This codes for CASSPSRGTSGNEQFF.

This clonotype was observed a single time. A much larger clone lies one base from this, so it may be a read error. The J gene is TRBJ2-7, the V gene TRBV10-3; 15 bases are a match to TRBD2. With 6 bases clipped from V and 6 bases from J, the junction kept 3 bases outside the gene matches. Germline lookup yields CDR1 ENHRY and CDR2 SYGVKD. This CDR3 contains 14 residues. The CDR3: CAISSGLAGGEQYF. In nucleotides, the CDR3 is TGTGCCATCAGCTCGGGACTAGCGGGAGGCGAGCAGTACTTC.

The chain is built from TRBV29-1 and TRBJ1-2, with D unclear. Trimming pared 3 bases from V and 3 bases from J, leaving 11 bases between. Germline CDR1 SQVTM, CDR2 ANQGSEA. The CDR3 runs 13 residues. This CDR3 is CSVEGRPYYGYTF. CDR3 DNA: TGCAGCGTTGAGGGCAGACCCTACTATGGCTACACCTTC.

This rearrangement joins TRBV20-1 to TRBJ1-4; D is ambiguous. Germline V lookup: CDR1 DFQATT, CDR2 SNEGSKA (reference sequence). There are 11 residues in the CDR3. V was shortened by 2 bases and J by 7 bases, with 5 bases between the two germline ends. CDR3 protein: CSARPIEKLFF. The DNA of the CDR3 is TGCAGTGCTAGACCCATTGAAAAACTGTTTTTT.

To note about this clonotype: A clone one base away is much larger, so this may be a read error. The CDR3 spells CAGSLAATLETQYF. CDR3 sequence (DNA): TGTGCCGGCAGCTTAGCCGCGACCCTGGAGACCCAGTACTTC. This sequence joins TRBV11-2 and TRBJ2-5; D uncertain. CDR1 SGHAT and CDR2 FQNNGV come from the germline V gene. The CDR3 length is 14 residues.

The rearrangement joins TRBV29-1 to TRBJ1-4, with D possibly being TRBD1 (5 bases). V was pared by 3 bases and J by 6 bases, with 8 bases between. The length of the CDR3 is 12 residues. The germline V gene has CDR1 SQVTM and CDR2 ANQGSEA. Written as DNA, the CDR3 is TGCAGCGTTGAGGGGGGGGATGAAAAACTGTTTTTT. Translating it yields CSVEGGDEKLFF.

Many counts were recorded for this clonotype. V and J are TRBV11-2 and TRBJ2-5; possible D gene TRBD1, 5 bases. The CDR3 runs to 16 residues. Germline V gives CDR1 SGHAT, CDR2 FQNNGV. Trimming shortened V by 3 bases and J by 5 bases, and 19 bases separated the two germline ends. The CDR3 region has the DNA TGTGCCAGCAGCTTGGGCAACCCTCAGGGATTTGAGACCCAGTACTTC. Amino acid sequence: CASSLGNPQGFETQYF.

This clonotype has a count of ten or more. This chain connects TRBV19 to TRBJ2-6; 7 positions agree with TRBD1. The CDR3 contains 16 residues. J lost 1 base, V lost 9 bases, and 9 bases had no gene match. From germline, CDR1 is LNHDA and CDR2 SQIVND (reference sequence). The CDR3 nucleotides read TGTGCCAGCTCGGGACAGTTGATATCTGGGGCCAACGTCCTGACTTTC. This encodes CASSGQLISGANVLTF.

This clonotype was found many times. This chain joins TRBV20-1 and TRBJ2-3; no clear D. V was clipped by 3 bases and J by 2 bases, with 9 bases between them. Germline CDR1 is DFQATT and CDR2 is SNEGSKA (reference sequence). This CDR3 is 13 amino acids long. The CDR3: CSASIRDTDTQYF. The CDR3 DNA is TGCAGTGCTAGTATCAGAGACACAGATACGCAGTATTTT.

This chain joins TRBV12-3 or TRBV12-4 and TRBJ2-7, with D perhaps being TRBD1 or TRBD2 (5 bases each). Trimming removed 6 bases from V and 6 bases from J, with 18 bases in between. The CDR3 loop spans 14 amino acids. DNA of the CDR3: TGTGCCAGCAGGGGGACCGCCCCTCCGGGCGAGCAGTACTTC. Amino acids: CASRGTAPPGEQYF.

This clonotype was seen a handful of times. Just one base apart from a much larger clone, this may be a read error. This chain links TRBV27 with TRBJ2-1; 9 bases are shared with TRBD2. The germline gives CDR1 MNHEY, CDR2 SMNVEV (reference sequence). The CDR3 length is 17 residues. The CDR3 sequence: CAGSLTFAGGPNNEQFF. CDR3 nucleotides: TGTGCCGGCAGTTTAACGTTCGCGGGAGGGCCTAACAATGAGCAGTTCTTC.

This clonotype has ten or more counts. This chain connects TRBV6-2 or TRBV6-3 to TRBJ2-7; D remains unclear. The CDR3 spans 14 residues. V shed 6 bases and J shed 0 bases, with 12 bases lying between them. Germline V gene sequence: CDR1 MNHEY, CDR2 SVGEGT. CDR3: CASRPAGSSYEQYV. The DNA of the CDR3 is TGTGCCAGCAGACCGGCAGGTAGCTCCTACGAGCAGTACGTC.

The V gene is TRBV27, the J gene TRBJ2-5, with 10 bases matching TRBD1. CDR1 and CDR2 from the germline V gene are MNHEY and SMNVEV (reference sequence). This CDR3 region has 16 residues. J gave up 4 bases and V 7 bases, and 12 bases lay outside the gene matches. The CDR3 nucleotides are TGTGCCAGCACCAAAAGGGGACAGGGGTTGCTAGAGACCCAGTACTTC. The encoded protein is CASTKRGQGLLETQYF.

This clonotype has ten or more counts. The CDR3 loop is CAISALEGGSYEQYF. The CDR3 DNA is TGTGCCATCAGTGCCCTTGAGGGGGGATCCTACGAGCAGTACTTC. The rearrangement links TRBV10-3 to TRBJ2-7; D tentatively fits TRBD1 or TRBD2 (6 bases each). Germline V gene data show CDR1 as ENHRY and CDR2 as SYGVKD. V was cut by 4 bases and J by 1 base, with 14 bases left in between. The CDR3 runs to 15 residues.

In this sample, this clonotype turned up a few times. The chain has TRBV19 and TRBJ2-1; TRBD2 matches at 10 bases. The CDR3 runs 15 residues. Germline CDR1 LNHDA, CDR2 SQIVND (reference sequence). The trim removed 3 bases at V and 8 bases at J, leaving 7 bases unmatched. The DNA of the CDR3 is TGTGCCAGTAGTATCGCGCCTAGCGGGAGCTATGAGCAGTTCTTC. Protein sequence: CASSIAPSGSYEQFF.

This clonotype was picked up many times. This chain joins TRBV3-1 and TRBJ1-3; 8 positions match TRBD1. CDR3 length: 16 residues. Per germline, CDR1 LGHDT and CDR2 YNNKEL (reference sequence). V gave up 4 bases and J gave up 3 bases; unmatched junction bases: 8. In nucleotides, the CDR3 is TGTGCCAGCAGCCGGGACAGGATTATAGTTGGAAACACCATATATTTT. This gives the protein CASSRDRIIVGNTIYF.

Concerning this clonotype: A read error may explain this, as a much larger clone is one base away. The chain joins TRBV28 to TRBJ2-1; D possibly corresponds to TRBD2 (6 bases). Trimming stripped 3 bases from V and 15 bases from J, with 15 bases between. The CDR3 is made up of 12 amino acids. The V gene's germline CDR1 is MDHEN and CDR2 SYDVKM. In DNA, the CDR3 is TGTGCCAGCAGTTTGAGGACGGGAGAGGGGTTCTTC. Its translation: CASSLRTGEGFF.

This clonotype occurred many times. This chain uses TRBV24-1 with TRBJ2-2; D may be TRBD1 (6 bases). The germline V and J ends were trimmed by 2 bases and 5 bases, with 14 bases remaining between them. The CDR3 sequence is 16 residues long. Germline V gene sequence: CDR1 KGHDR, CDR2 SFDVKD. DNA of the CDR3: TGTGCCACCAGTGATTCAGGGGATTCAATGACCGGGGAGCTGTTTTTT. It translates to CATSDSGDSMTGELFF.

This clonotype was detected only once. The chain carries TRBV3-1 and TRBJ2-3; 7 bases are shared with TRBD2. CDR3 length: 17 amino acids. V lost 3 bases to trimming and J lost 5 bases; unmatched junction nucleotides: 14. Looked up from germline, CDR1 is LGHDT and CDR2 is YNNKEL (reference sequence). In DNA form, the CDR3 reads TGTGCCAGCAGCCAGGGGGGGAGCGGGACCGCAGGAGATACGCAGTATTTT. This codes for CASSQGGSGTAGDTQYF.

This sequence joins TRBV15 and TRBJ1-4, with 9 bases identical to TRBD1. Germline V lookup: CDR1 LNHNV, CDR2 YYDKDF (reference sequence). V dropped 8 bases and J dropped 5; count of bases not matched to a gene: 6. The CDR3 totals 14 residues. The DNA of the CDR3 is TGTGCCACCGAACCCGGGACAGGGAATGAAAAACTGTTTTTT. This sequence encodes CATEPGTGNEKLFF.

This chain links TRBV6-2 or TRBV6-3 with TRBJ2-1; 8 bases are a match to TRBD2. J lost 13 bases, V lost 6 bases, and 14 bases had no gene match. Looked up from germline, CDR1 is MNHEY and CDR2 is SVGEGT. The CDR3 contains 14 residues. As DNA, the CDR3 is TGTGCCAGCAGCGGGGGGGGCGGTCACCCCCCCCAGTTCTTC. Translating it yields CASSGGGGHPPQFF.

This chain uses TRBV14 with TRBJ2-7; perhaps TRBD2 as D (5 bases). Trimming removed 3 bases at V and 7 bases at J, with 10 bases between. Germline CDR1 SGHDN, CDR2 FVKESK. The length of the CDR3 is 12 residues. Here the CDR3 reads CASSQGTREQYF. As DNA, the CDR3 is TGTGCCAGCAGCCAGGGAACTAGGGAGCAGTACTTC.

The sample holds a few counts of this clonotype. This chain joins TRBV20-1 and TRBJ2-5; 10 bases map to TRBD2. CDR3 size: 15 residues. CDR1 is DFQATT and CDR2 is SNEGSKA in the germline V gene (reference sequence). Germline trimming cut 4 bases from V and 4 bases from J; bases unmatched to any gene: 9. The CDR3: CSATPLAGVLETQYF. The DNA of the CDR3 is TGCAGTGCTACCCCTCTAGCGGGAGTATTAGAGACCCAGTACTTC.

V is TRBV12-3 or TRBV12-4 and J is TRBJ2-7, with 9 nucleotides matching TRBD1. The CDR3 sequence is 15 residues long. The V segment lost 3 bases and the J segment 3 bases; nucleotides outside the gene matches: 6. The DNA for the CDR3 is TGTGCCAGCAGTTTTACCGGGACAGGGTTCTACGAGCAGTACTTC. Translated, it gives CASSFTGTGFYEQYF.

The chain carries TRBV19 and TRBJ1-2, with a possible D match to TRBD1 (6 bases). Deletions cut 5 bases from V and 2 bases from J, with 15 bases between. Germline V gene sequence: CDR1 LNHDA, CDR2 SQIVND (reference sequence). This CDR3 spans 15 amino acids. The CDR3 DNA is TGTGCCAGTAGTGTACGCTACAGGGCCAACTATGGCTACACCTTC. Translating gives CASSVRYRANYGYTF.

Of note for this clonotype: With a much larger clone just one base away, this may be a read error. J is TRBJ2-7 and V is TRBV12-3 or TRBV12-4, with D possibly TRBD2 on 6 matching bases. The CDR3 extends over 12 amino acids. The CDR3 DNA sequence: TGTGCCAGCAGGGGGGGTCCCTACGAGCAGCACTTC. Its protein product is CASRGGPYEQHF.

Of note for this clonotype: Since no conserved phenylalanine or tryptophan closes the CDR3, a read error is the likely cause. The chain combines TRBV30 with TRBJ2-7, with D hard to call. V was clipped by 3 bases and J by 6 bases, with 15 bases between them. CDR1 is GTSNPN, CDR2 SVGIG, per germline (reference sequence). CDR3 size: 13 residues. The chain's CDR3 is CAWSARPDGEQYL. The CDR3 coding sequence is TGTGCCTGGAGCGCCAGACCTGATGGCGAGCAGTACCTC.

The table lists this clonotype with many counts. The chain joins TRBV27 to TRBJ2-3; no definite D call. This CDR3 is 15 amino acids long. Germline assignment: CDR1 MNHEY and CDR2 SMNVEV (reference sequence). V dropped 3 bases and J dropped 3 bases, with 13 bases sitting between them. CDR3 bases: TGTGCCAGCAGTTTTAGAGGCCTTAAAACAGATACGCAGTATTTT. Translating gives CASSFRGLKTDTQYF.

This clonotype occurred many times. The rearrangement links TRBV11-2 to TRBJ2-3; maybe TRBD2 (6 bases). Germline V gene lookup returns CDR1 SGHAT and CDR2 FQNNGV. Trimming took 1 base from V and 3 from J, leaving 11 bases between them. The CDR3 consists of 15 residues. CDR3 residues: CASSLGNAGTDTQYF. The DNA for the CDR3 is TGTGCCAGCAGCTTAGGCAATGCGGGAACAGATACGCAGTATTTT.